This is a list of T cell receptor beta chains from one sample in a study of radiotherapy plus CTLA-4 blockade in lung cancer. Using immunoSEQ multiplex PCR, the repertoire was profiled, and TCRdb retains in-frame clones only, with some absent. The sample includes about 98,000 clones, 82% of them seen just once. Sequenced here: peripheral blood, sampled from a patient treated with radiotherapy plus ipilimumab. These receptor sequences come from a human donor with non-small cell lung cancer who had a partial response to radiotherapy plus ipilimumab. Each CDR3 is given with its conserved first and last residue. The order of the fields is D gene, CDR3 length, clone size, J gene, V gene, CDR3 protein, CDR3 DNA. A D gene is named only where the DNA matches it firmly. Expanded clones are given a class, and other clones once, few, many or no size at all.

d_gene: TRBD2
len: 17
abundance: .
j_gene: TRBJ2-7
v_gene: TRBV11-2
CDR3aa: CASSPGTSGRISYEQYF
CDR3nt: TGTGCCAGCAGCCCTGGGACTAGCGGGAGGATTTCCTACGAGCAGTACTTC

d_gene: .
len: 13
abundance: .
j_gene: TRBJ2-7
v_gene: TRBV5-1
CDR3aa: CASSFPGIYEQYF
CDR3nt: TGCGCCAGCAGCTTTCCAGGGATCTACGAGCAGTACTTC

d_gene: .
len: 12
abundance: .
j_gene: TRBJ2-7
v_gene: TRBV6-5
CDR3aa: CASGRGNYEQYF
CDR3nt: TGTGCCAGCGGAAGGGGAAACTACGAGCAGTACTTC

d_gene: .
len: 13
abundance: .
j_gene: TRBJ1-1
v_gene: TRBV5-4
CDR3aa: CASRARPNTEAFF
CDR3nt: TGTGCCAGCAGGGCCCGCCCGAACACTGAAGCTTTCTTT

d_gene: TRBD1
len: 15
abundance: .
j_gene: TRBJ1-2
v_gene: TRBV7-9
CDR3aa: CASSLALAGQGLDTF
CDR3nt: TGTGCCAGCAGCTTAGCTTTAGCGGGACAGGGCCTGGACACCTTC

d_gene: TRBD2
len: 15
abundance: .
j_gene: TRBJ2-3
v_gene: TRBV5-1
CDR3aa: CASSWTSGGTDTQYF
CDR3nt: TGCGCCAGCAGTTGGACTAGCGGGGGCACAGATACGCAGTATTTT

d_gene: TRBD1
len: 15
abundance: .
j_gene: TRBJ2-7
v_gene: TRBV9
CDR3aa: CASSVGGRGPYEQYF
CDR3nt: TGTGCCAGCAGCGTGGGGGGCAGGGGGCCCTACGAGCAGTACTTC

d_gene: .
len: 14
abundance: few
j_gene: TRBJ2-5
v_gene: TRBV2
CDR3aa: CASSENRDQETQYF
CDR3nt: TGTGCCAGCAGTGAAAACAGGGATCAAGAGACCCAGTACTTC

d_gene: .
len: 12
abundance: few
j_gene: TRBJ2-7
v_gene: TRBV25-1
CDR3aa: CASRPQGHEQYF
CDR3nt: TGTGCCAGCAGGCCACAGGGTCACGAGCAGTACTTC

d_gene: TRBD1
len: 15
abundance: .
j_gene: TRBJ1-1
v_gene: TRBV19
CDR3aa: CASSMDRGTNTEAFF
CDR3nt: TGTGCCAGTAGTATGGACAGGGGGACGAACACTGAAGCTTTCTTT

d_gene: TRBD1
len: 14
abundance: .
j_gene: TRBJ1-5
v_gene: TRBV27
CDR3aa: CASSGTGGNQPQHF
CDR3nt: TGTGCCTCCTCCGGGACAGGGGGCAATCAGCCCCAGCATTTT

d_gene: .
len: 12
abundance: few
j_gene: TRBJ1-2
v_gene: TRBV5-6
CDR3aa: CASSIRSYGYTF
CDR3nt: TGTGCCAGCAGCATCCGGTCCTATGGCTACACCTTC

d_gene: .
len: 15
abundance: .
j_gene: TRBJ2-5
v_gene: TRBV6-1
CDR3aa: CASTLGGADKETQYF
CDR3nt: TGTGCCAGCACCCTGGGAGGAGCCGATAAAGAGACCCAGTACTTC

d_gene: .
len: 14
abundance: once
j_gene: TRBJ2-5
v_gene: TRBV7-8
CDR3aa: CASSLGGPQETQYF
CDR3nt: TGTGCCAGCAGCTTAGGGGGCCCCCAAGAGACCCAGTACTTC

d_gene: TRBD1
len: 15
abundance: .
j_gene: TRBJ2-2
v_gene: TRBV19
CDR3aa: CASSSRGLGAGELFF
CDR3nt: TGTGCCAGTAGTTCCAGGGGGCTGGGGGCCGGGGAGCTGTTTTTT

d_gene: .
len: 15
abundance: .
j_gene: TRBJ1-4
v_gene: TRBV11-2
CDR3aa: CASSIMGLANEKLFF
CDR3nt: TGTGCCAGCAGCATTATGGGGCTGGCTAATGAAAAACTGTTTTTT

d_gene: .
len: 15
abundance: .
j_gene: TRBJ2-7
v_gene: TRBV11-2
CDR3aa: CASSFTTGDSYEQYF
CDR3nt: TGTGCCAGCAGCTTTACGACAGGCGATAGCTACGAGCAGTACTTC

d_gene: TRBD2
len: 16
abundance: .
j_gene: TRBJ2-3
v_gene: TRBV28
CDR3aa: CASSRGLAGLTDTQYF
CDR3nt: TGTGCCAGCAGCCGCGGACTAGCGGGGCTCACAGATACGCAGTATTTT

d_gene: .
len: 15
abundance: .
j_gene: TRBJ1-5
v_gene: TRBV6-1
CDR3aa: CASSEAPTVNQPQHF
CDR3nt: TGTGCCAGCAGTGAAGCGCCAACAGTCAATCAGCCCCAGCATTTT

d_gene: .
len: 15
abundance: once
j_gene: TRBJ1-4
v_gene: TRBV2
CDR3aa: CASMPPQGFNEKLFF
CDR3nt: TGTGCCAGCATGCCACCACAGGGTTTTAATGAAAAACTGTTTTTT

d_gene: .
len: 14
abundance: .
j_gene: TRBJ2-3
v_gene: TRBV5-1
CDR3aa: CASRQAVQGGSQYF
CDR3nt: TGCGCCAGCAGGCAAGCAGTCCAGGGTGGGTCGCAGTATTTT

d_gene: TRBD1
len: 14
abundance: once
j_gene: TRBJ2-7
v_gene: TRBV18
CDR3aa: CASSPSQGALEQYF
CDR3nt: TGTGCCAGCTCACCCAGTCAGGGGGCCCTCGAGCAGTACTTC

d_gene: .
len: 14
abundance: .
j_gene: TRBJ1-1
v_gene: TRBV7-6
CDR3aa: CASSPSLMNTEAFF
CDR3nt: TGTGCCAGCAGCCCTAGCCTCATGAACACTGAAGCTTTCTTT

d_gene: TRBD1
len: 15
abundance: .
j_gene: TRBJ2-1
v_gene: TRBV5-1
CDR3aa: CASSSWDRVVDEQFF
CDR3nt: TGCGCCAGCAGCTCCTGGGACAGGGTGGTGGATGAGCAGTTCTTC

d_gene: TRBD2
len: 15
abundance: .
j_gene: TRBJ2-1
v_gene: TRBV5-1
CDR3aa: CASRPGTSGYNEQFF
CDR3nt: TGCGCCAGCAGACCCGGGACTAGCGGTTACAATGAGCAGTTCTTC

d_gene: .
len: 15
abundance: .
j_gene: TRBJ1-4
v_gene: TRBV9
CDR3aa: CASSVSSGGGEKLFF
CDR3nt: TGTGCCAGCAGCGTTTCTTCAGGTGGAGGCGAAAAACTGTTTTTT

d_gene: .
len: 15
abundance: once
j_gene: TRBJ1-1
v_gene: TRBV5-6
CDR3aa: CASSPGGRPNTEAFF
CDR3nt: TGTGCCAGCAGCCCGGGGGGGAGACCGAACACTGAAGCTTTCTTT

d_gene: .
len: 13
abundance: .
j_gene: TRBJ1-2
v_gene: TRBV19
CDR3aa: CASSRGANYGYTF
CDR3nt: TGTGCCAGTAGTAGGGGAGCTAACTATGGCTACACCTTC

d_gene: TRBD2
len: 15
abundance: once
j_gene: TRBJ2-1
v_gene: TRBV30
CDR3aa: CAGGGGFSSYNEQFF
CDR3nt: TGTGCCGGCGGGGGGGGGTTTAGCTCCTACAATGAGCAGTTCTTC

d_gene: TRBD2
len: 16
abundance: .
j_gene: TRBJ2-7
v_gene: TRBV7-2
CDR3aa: CASSLGRGTGGYEQYF
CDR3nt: TGTGCCAGCAGCTTAGGTCGTGGGACGGGAGGATACGAGCAGTACTTC

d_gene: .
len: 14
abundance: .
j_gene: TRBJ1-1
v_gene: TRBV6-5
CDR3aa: CASRPLAGIPEAFF
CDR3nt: TGTGCCAGCAGACCCCTGGCGGGGATTCCTGAAGCTTTCTTT

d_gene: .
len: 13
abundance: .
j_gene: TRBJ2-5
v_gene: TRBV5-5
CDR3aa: CASSLNGAETQYF
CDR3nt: TGTGCCAGCAGCTTGAATGGAGCAGAGACCCAGTACTTC

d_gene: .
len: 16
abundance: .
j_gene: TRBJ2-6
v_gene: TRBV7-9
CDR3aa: CASSLDSSPGANVLTF
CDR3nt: TGTGCCAGCAGCTTAGACTCGTCCCCCGGGGCCAACGTCCTGACTTTC

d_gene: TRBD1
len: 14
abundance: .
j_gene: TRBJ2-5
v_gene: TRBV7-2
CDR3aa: CASSLRQGPETQYF
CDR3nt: TGTGCCAGCAGCCTACGACAGGGGCCAGAGACCCAGTACTTC

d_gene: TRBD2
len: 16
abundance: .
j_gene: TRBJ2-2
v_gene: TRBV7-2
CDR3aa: CASSLTSGGNTGELFF
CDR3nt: TGTGCCAGCAGCCTCACTAGCGGAGGGAACACCGGGGAGCTGTTTTTT

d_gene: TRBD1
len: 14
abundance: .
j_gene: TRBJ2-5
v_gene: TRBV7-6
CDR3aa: CASSLQGALGTQYF
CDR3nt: TGTGCCAGCAGCTTACAGGGGGCTCTAGGGACCCAGTACTTC

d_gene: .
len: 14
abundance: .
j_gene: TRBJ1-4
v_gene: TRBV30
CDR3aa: CAWSTGIANEKLFF
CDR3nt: TGTGCCTGGAGTACAGGGATAGCTAATGAAAAACTGTTTTTT

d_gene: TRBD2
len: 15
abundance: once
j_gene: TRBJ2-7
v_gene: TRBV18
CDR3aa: CASSSGRGDSYEQYF
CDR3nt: TGTGCCAGCTCGTCAGGGAGGGGAGATTCCTACGAGCAGTACTTC

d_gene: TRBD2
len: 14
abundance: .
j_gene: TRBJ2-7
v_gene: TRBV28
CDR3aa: CASSLAGTNSEQYF
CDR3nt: TGTGCCAGCAGTCTAGCGGGAACGAACTCCGAGCAGTACTTC

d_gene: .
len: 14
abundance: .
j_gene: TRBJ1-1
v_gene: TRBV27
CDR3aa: CASSPTVANTEAFF
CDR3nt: TGTGCCAGCAGTCCGACAGTAGCGAACACTGAAGCTTTCTTT